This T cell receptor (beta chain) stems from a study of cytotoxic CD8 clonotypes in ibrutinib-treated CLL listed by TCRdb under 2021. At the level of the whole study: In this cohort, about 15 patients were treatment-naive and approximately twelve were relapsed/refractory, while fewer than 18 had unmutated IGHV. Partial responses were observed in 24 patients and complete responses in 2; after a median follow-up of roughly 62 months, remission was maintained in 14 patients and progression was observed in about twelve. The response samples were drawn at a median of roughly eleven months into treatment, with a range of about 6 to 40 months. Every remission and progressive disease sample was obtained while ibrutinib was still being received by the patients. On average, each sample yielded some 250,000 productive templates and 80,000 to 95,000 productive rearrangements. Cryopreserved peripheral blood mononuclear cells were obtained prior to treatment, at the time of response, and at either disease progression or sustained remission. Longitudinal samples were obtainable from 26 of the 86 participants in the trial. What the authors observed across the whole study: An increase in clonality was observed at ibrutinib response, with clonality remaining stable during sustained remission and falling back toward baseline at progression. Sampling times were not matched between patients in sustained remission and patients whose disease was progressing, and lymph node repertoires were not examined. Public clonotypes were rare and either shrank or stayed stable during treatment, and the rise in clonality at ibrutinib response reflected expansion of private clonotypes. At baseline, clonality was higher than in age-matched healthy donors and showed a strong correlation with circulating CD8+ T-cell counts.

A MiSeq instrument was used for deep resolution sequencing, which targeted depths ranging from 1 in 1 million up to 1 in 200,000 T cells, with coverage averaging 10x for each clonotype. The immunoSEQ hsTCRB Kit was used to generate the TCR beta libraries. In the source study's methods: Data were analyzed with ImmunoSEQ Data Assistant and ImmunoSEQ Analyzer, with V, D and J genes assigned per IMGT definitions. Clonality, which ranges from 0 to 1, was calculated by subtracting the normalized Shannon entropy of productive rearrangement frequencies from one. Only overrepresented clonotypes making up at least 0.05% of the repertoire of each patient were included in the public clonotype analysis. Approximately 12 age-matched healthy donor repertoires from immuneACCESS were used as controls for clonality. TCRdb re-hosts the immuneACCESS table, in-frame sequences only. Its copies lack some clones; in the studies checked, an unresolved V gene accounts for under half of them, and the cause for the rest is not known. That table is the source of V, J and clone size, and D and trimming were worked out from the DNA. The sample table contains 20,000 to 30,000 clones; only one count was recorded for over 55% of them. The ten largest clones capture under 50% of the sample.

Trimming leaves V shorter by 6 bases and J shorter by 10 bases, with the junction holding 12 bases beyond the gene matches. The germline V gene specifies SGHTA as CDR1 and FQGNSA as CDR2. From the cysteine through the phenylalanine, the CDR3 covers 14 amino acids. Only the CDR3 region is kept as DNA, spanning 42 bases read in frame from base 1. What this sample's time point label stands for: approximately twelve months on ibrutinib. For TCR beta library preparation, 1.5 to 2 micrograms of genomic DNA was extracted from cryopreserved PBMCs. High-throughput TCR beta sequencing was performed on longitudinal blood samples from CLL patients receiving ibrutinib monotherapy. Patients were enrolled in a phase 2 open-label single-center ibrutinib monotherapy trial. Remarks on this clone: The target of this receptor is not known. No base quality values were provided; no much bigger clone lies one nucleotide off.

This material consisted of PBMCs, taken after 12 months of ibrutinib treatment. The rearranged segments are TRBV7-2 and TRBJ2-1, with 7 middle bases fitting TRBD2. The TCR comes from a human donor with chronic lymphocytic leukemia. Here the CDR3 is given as CASRGGTLGSEQFF. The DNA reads TGTGCCAGCAGGGGAGGGACGTTGGGAAGCGAGCAGTTCTTC.